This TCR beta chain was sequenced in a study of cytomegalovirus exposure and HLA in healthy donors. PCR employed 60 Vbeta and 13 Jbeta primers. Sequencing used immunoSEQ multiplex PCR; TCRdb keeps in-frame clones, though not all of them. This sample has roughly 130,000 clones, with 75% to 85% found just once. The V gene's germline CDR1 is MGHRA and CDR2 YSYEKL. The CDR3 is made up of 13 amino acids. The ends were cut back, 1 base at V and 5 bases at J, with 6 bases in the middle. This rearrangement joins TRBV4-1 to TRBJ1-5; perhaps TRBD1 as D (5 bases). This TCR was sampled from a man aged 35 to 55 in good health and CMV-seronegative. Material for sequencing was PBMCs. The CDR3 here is CASSQAGDQPQHF. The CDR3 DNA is TGCGCCAGCAGCCAAGCGGGGGATCAGCCCCAGCATTTT.